The following is a TCR beta chain sequence with its context. This receptor's antigen is unknown. Base qualities were left out, and no much larger clone turns up one base away. This entry belongs to a study of blood T cell repertoires in COVID-19 (dated by TCRdb to about 2020). General notes on the study: Samples from collaborators originated in the United States, Italy and Spain and spanned both the acute and convalescent phases of COVID-19. Samples were obtained from the ongoing ImmuneRACE study (first 160 participants) and from over 1,000 subjects provided by 6 global collaborators. Deeply sampled blood TCRbeta repertoires from subjects exposed to, actively infected with, or recovered from COVID-19 were included in the dataset. Nearly every sample came with metadata listing a de-identified subject ID, COVID-19 status, age in years and sex. Where HLA class I and class II types were available, the types were taken from metadata supplied by the sample provider, not from assay-based typing. The repertoires were released in a freely available public database meant as a resource for research on the immune response to SARS-CoV-2. The prospective study material was composed of cDNA or gDNA derived from T cells, B-cell-depleted T cells, or PBMCs.

Collaborating institutions collected whole blood in K2EDTA tubes following their own protocols. For TCRbeta analysis, collaborators shipped samples as frozen whole blood, isolated PBMCs, or DNA extracted from either of those sample types. The paper as a whole reports these results and caveats: Clinical and demographic metadata were provided uncurated, with the amount varying by source and participant.

V and J lose 0 bases and 4 bases, and a span of 11 bases separates them. Spanning cysteine to phenylalanine, the CDR3 consists of 15 amino acids. The kept DNA is CDR3 alone, 45 bases in frame from the first base. The germline V gene specifies SGDLS as CDR1 and YYNGEE as CDR2. TCRbeta CDR3 regions were amplified from genomic DNA using the immunoSEQ Assay, a bias-controlled multiplex PCR. The source study handled its data this way. The number of nucleated cells in each sample was estimated from the amplification of reference gene primers within the assay. Sequence reads were collapsed and filtered to measure the absolute abundance of every unique TCRbeta CDR3 rearrangement. For each sample, productive Simpson clonality was calculated as the square root of Simpson's diversity index over productive rearrangements. TCRdb took over this immuneACCESS table, retaining in-frame rearrangements with V and J assigned. Such tables are incomplete; in checked studies, under half of the missing clones stem from an unresolved V gene, and the remainder is unexplained. The DNA gave D and trimming, while V, J and clone size come from that table. The sample data list more than 75,000 clones, and around nine tenths of these were observed just once. The biggest ten clones account for around 7.9% of the sample.

This chain is built from TRBV9 and TRBJ2-1, with no confident D gene call. This clonotype was obtained from a young man with acute or convalescent COVID-19. The specimen was peripheral blood. The DNA sequence is TGTGCCAGCAGCGTAGATTCAGTGCCATACAATGAGCAGTTCTTC. It translates as CASSVDSVPYNEQFF.